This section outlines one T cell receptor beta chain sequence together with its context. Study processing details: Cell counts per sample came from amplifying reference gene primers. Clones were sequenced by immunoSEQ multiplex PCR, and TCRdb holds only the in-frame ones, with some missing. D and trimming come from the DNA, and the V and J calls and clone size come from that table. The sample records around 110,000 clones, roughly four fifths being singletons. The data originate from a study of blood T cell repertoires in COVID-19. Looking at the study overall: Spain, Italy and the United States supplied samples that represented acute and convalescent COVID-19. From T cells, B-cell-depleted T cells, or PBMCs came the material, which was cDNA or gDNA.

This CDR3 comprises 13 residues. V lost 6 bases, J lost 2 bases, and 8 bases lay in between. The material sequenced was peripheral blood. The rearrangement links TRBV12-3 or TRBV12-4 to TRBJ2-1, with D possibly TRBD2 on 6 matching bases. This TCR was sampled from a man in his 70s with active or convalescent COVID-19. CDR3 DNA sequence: TGTGCCAGCAGGCCTAGCGCCTACAATGAGCAGTTCTTC. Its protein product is CASRPSAYNEQFF.